This record covers a single T cell receptor (beta chain). Its matching antigen is unknown. A junction boundary mismatches the germline segment, possibly from a read error. These data come from a study of tumor and adjacent non-tumor tissue in lung cancer. Study summary: Samples averaged around 4 million productive TCRbeta reads each. Whole-study findings and limits: Higher tumor TCR diversity was associated with shorter survival. Compared with tumor, normal lung showed significantly lower TCR diversity.

This sample's RNA came from whole unsorted tissue. More than 3 cm separated this lung sample from the edge of the tumor. Chemotherapy-naive patients with new lung cancer underwent thoracic surgery in China, August–November 2014. This CDR3 comprises 15 residues. The germline CDR1 and CDR2 sequences are SGHAT and FQDESV (reference sequence). The library came from three nested PCR rounds adapted from ARM-PCR protocols. TCRdb re-called the multiplex PCR reads with MiXCR, one entry per CDR3 protein. The data hold 65,000 to 75,000 distinct CDR3 sequences, with about 77% observed a single time. The clonotype comes from a man aged 60 to 69 with non-small cell lung cancer. Sequenced sample: distant non-tumor lung tissue. The chain uses TRBV11-1 and TRBJ2-3; 9 nucleotides agree with TRBD1. CDR3 loop: CAISPGTGFTNTQYF. CDR3 nucleotide sequence: TGTGCCATCAGTCCTGGGACAGGGTTCACAAATACGCAGTATTTT.